The TCR beta chain under discussion was sequenced for a study of cytotoxic CD8 clonotypes in ibrutinib-treated CLL. Background on the study: Investigators reported approximately 25 partial and 2 complete responses; after median around 63 months, about 15 patients remained remitted and approximately twelve progressed.

This clone came up once. What it binds is unknown. Study observations and caveats: Starting clonality was above that of age-matched healthy donors and tracked circulating CD8+ T-cell counts.

The ends were cut back, 2 bases at V and 0 bases at J, with 8 bases in the middle. This CDR3 contains 14 residues. CDR1 SGHNT and CDR2 YYREEE come from the germline V gene (reference sequence). The table came from immunoSEQ multiplex PCR; TCRdb's copy has only in-frame clones and leaves some out. The repertoire holds about 40,000 clones, with less than 85% as singletons. This TCR came from a human donor with chronic lymphocytic leukemia. Source: PBMCs, taken at disease progression, from a patient treated with ibrutinib. The chain carries TRBV5-4 and TRBJ2-5; D is uncertain. The CDR3: CASSLFRDQETQYF. The CDR3 bases are TGTGCCAGCAGCTTATTTAGGGACCAAGAGACCCAGTACTTC.